Listed below are T cell receptor beta chains from one sample, sequenced in a study of blood T cells in healthy people across ages. TCRdb recomputed calls from the 5' RACE reads with MiXCR, one row per CDR3 protein. The sample holds around 280,000 distinct CDR3 sequences, 25% to 30% seen once. Sequencing used blood. The receptors come from a woman in her seventies in good health. The CDR3 runs from the conserved cysteine through the conserved F or W. The D gene is left open where the match is weak. Not every row has a clone size; where given, it reads once, few, many or a size class.

clone_size	d_call	j_call	v_call	cdr3_nt	cdr3_aa
few	TRBD1	TRBJ2-1	TRBV5-4	TGTGCCAGCAGGCCCGGAGCGGGACAGGGTAACAATGAGCAGTTCTTC	CASRPGAGQGNNEQFF
few	-	TRBJ1-5	TRBV12-3/TRBV12-4	TGTGCCAGCAGTTTAAATATTTTTAAGCCCCAGCATTTT	CASSLNIFKPQHF
-	-	TRBJ2-7	TRBV20-1	TGCAGTGCTAGTTATGCTCGCGGAGGTTCCTACGAGCAGTACTTC	CSASYARGGSYEQYF
few	-	TRBJ2-6	TRBV20-1	TGCAGTGCTACCGGGCAGGGCGGGGCTGGGGCCAACGTCCTGACTTTC	CSATGQGGAGANVLTF
few	TRBD1	TRBJ1-4	TRBV6-5	TGTGCCAGCAGAATAACAGGGGAAACTGAAAAACTGTTTTTT	CASRITGETEKLFF
few	-	TRBJ2-5	TRBV7-9	TGTGCCAGCAGCTTCTGGGCAGACCAAGAGACCCAGTACTTC	CASSFWADQETQYF
few	TRBD1	TRBJ2-5	TRBV20-1	TGCAGTGCTCTGGACAGGGGGCAAGAGACCCAGTACTTC	CSALDRGQETQYF
-	-	TRBJ1-2	TRBV20-1	TGCAGTGCTAGTACCAGGGGATCCTATGGCTACACCTTC	CSASTRGSYGYTF
many	-	TRBJ2-5	TRBV12-3/TRBV12-4	TGTGCCAGCCATAAGGGGCTGGAGGAGACCCAGTACTTC	CASHKGLEETQYF
once	TRBD1	TRBJ2-1	TRBV20-1	TGCAGTGCTAGGGGGGACAGACAGCAGCAGTTCTTC	CSARGDRQQQFF
few	TRBD1	TRBJ2-5	TRBV29-1	TGCAGCGTTACCGGACAGGTGAACCAAGAGACCCAGTACTTC	CSVTGQVNQETQYF
-	TRBD2	TRBJ2-2	TRBV7-3	TGTGCCAGCAGCCGAACGGGGGCTAGCGGGAGAGGCACCGGGGAGCTGTTTTTT	CASSRTGASGRGTGELFF
-	-	TRBJ2-7	TRBV29-1	TGCAGCGTTGAAGATCCAACAGGGATTGATGCCGAGCAGTACTTC	CSVEDPTGIDAEQYF
-	TRBD1	TRBJ1-5	TRBV20-1	TGCAGTGCTCGGGACCGGGACAGGGGTATTCAGCCCCAGCATTTT	CSARDRDRGIQPQHF
many	-	TRBJ2-7	TRBV7-8	TGTGCCAGCAGCTTTGGGGGCGAGCAGTACTTC	CASSFGGEQYF
-	-	TRBJ2-5	TRBV4-3	TGCGCCAGCAGCCAAGAAAATCGCCAGAGTTTCAAGACCCAGTACTTC	CASSQENRQSFKTQYF
-	-	TRBJ1-3	TRBV15	TGTGCCACCAGCAGACCACAGGCCTCCTCTGGAAACACCATATATTTT	CATSRPQASSGNTIYF
-	-	TRBJ2-3	TRBV10-3	TGTGCCATCAGTGTGGACGGAGATACGCAGTATTTT	CAISVDGDTQYF
-	TRBD2	TRBJ2-7	TRBV14	TGTGCCAGCAGCCACCCCGGGACTACCCACTACGAGCAGTACTTC	CASSHPGTTHYEQYF
few	-	TRBJ2-5	TRBV12-3/TRBV12-4	TGTGCCAGCAGTTTAGGGACGGGGGGCTCCTGGGAGACCCAGTACTTC	CASSLGTGGSWETQYF
-	-	TRBJ2-1	TRBV11-2	TGTGCCAGCAGCCCCCTGGGCGGCAACTCCTACAATGAGCAGTTCTTC	CASSPLGGNSYNEQFF
-	-	TRBJ2-1	TRBV20-1	TGCAGTGCTAGAGATGGGGGCCCTAGTGGAGAGCAGTTCTTC	CSARDGGPSGEQFF
few	TRBD2	TRBJ2-1	TRBV11-2	TGTGCCAGCACCCGACTAGCGGGGTACAATGAGCAGTTCTTC	CASTRLAGYNEQFF
-	TRBD2	TRBJ2-7	TRBV5-1	TGCGCCAGCAGCTTTAGCGGGGGTACCGCCTACGAGCAGTACTTC	CASSFSGGTAYEQYF
-	TRBD1	TRBJ2-7	TRBV7-2	TGTGCCAGCAGCTACCCAGGGGGGACAGGGGAGAGGGGCGAGCAGTACTTC	CASSYPGGTGERGEQYF
-	-	TRBJ2-5	TRBV29-1	TGCAGCGTTGGTAGCCGAGGGCAAGAGACCCAGTACTTC	CSVGSRGQETQYF
-	TRBD1	TRBJ1-4	TRBV20-1	TGCAGTGCTTACAGGGGAACAACTAATGAAAAACTGTTTTTT	CSAYRGTTNEKLFF
-	TRBD2	TRBJ2-3	TRBV7-2	TGTGCCAGCAGCGGAGCTAGCGGGAGGTCCACAGATACGCAGTGTTTT	CASSGASGRSTDTQCF
few	TRBD2	TRBJ2-1	TRBV6-2/TRBV6-3	TGTGCCAGCAGTTACCTTGCGGGAGGTTTTAATGAGCAGTTCTTC	CASSYLAGGFNEQFF
few	TRBD2	TRBJ2-1	TRBV20-1	TGCAGTGCTAGTACTCTGCCGGGACTAGCGGACTACAATGAGCAGTTCTTC	CSASTLPGLADYNEQFF
-	TRBD1	TRBJ2-3	TRBV12-3/TRBV12-4	TGTGCCAGCGGACAGGGTAGGACAGATACGCAGTATTTT	CASGQGRTDTQYF
few	-	TRBJ1-2	TRBV24-1	TGTGCCACCAGTGATTTTCGACTGCATTATGGCTACACCTTC	CATSDFRLHYGYTF
few	-	TRBJ1-2	TRBV5-1	TGCGCCAGCAGCGAGGGCTCCCTTGTAGGTGGCTACACCTTC	CASSEGSLVGGYTF
few	TRBD1	TRBJ2-2	TRBV24-1	TGTGCCACCAGTGAAAGACAGGGGCGAACCGGGGAGCTGTTTTTT	CATSERQGRTGELFF
-	-	TRBJ1-3	TRBV15	TGTGCCACCAGCCCGGGGGCCTCTGGAAACACCATATATTTT	CATSPGASGNTIYF
-	-	TRBJ1-2	TRBV10-3	TGTGCCATCAGTGAGTCTGGCAGGGTTGACGGCTACACCTTC	CAISESGRVDGYTF
few	-	TRBJ2-7	TRBV15	TGTGCCACCAGCAGCAGGGGAGCCCACGAGCAGTACTTC	CATSSRGAHEQYF
few	-	TRBJ1-1	TRBV27	TGTGCCAGCAGTCGCGACAATACCAGGCTGAACACTGAAGCTTTCTTT	CASSRDNTRLNTEAFF
-	-	TRBJ2-1	TRBV5-1	TGCGCCAGCAGCTCAGATTACTTAGAGCAGTTCTTC	CASSSDYLEQFF
-	-	TRBJ2-7	TRBV20-1	TGCAGTGCTAGGGGGGCCACGCCGAGTTTTGTCGAGCAGTACTTC	CSARGATPSFVEQYF
-	TRBD2	TRBJ2-5	TRBV6-5	TGTGCCAGCAGTTTGACTAGCGGGGGGGCCAAGCGTAAGGAAGAGACCCAGTACTTC	CASSLTSGGAKRKEETQYF
few	-	TRBJ2-7	TRBV11-2	TGTGCCAGCAGCTTAACAGGACCCTCCGGGAGACAGGTCGTCTACGAGCAGTACTTC	CASSLTGPSGRQVVYEQYF
few	TRBD2	TRBJ2-7	TRBV29-1	TGCAGTGTCGTATCCCGGGAGGCCTACGAGCAGTACTTC	CSVVSREAYEQYF
-	TRBD1	TRBJ1-1	TRBV5-1	TGCGCCAGCAGCCGGGGACAGCCCCACACTGAAGCTTTCTTT	CASSRGQPHTEAFF
few	TRBD2	TRBJ2-3	TRBV6-2/TRBV6-3	TGTGCCAGCAGCTCCAGGACTAGCGGGTTTCAGTATTTT	CASSSRTSGFQYF
few	TRBD1	TRBJ2-6	TRBV7-2	TGTGCCAGTAGCCCATCCGGGACAGCTAGCTCTGGGGCCAACGTCCTGACTTTC	CASSPSGTASSGANVLTF
-	-	TRBJ2-5	TRBV11-2	TGTGCCAGCAGCTCTAGTGGAACCGGGACCCAGTACTTC	CASSSSGTGTQYF
-	-	TRBJ2-2	TRBV2	TGTGCCAGCACCGGGGGTACGGTTAACACCGGGGAGCTGTTTTTT	CASTGGTVNTGELFF